This T cell receptor (beta chain) stems from a study of blood T cell repertoires in COVID-19. Repertoires were generated with immunoSEQ multiplex PCR, while TCRdb's copy carries only in-frame clones and drops some. Of more than 40,000 clones in the sample, about 81% were seen once. V was clipped by 5 bases and J by 3 bases; unmatched bases: 7. CDR1 is LNHDA, CDR2 SQIVND, per germline (reference sequence). The length of the CDR3 is 17 residues. The V gene is TRBV19, the J gene TRBJ2-3, with 14 bases that match TRBD2. The sample consisted of peripheral blood. The TCR sequence derives from a man aged 45 to 65 with active COVID-19. The CDR3 DNA reads as TGTGCCAGTAGTTCCCGACTAGCGGGGGGGCCTACAGATACGCAGTATTTT. Protein sequence: CASSSRLAGGPTDTQYF.